This T cell receptor (beta chain) is drawn from a study of blood T cell repertoires in COVID-19. Study context: T cells, B-cell-depleted T cells, or PBMCs supplied cDNA or gDNA.

The CDR3 contains 15 residues. CDR1 SEHNR and CDR2 FQNEAQ come from the germline V gene (reference sequence). Trimming at V came to 5 bases and at J to 3 bases, leaving 6 bases not matched to a gene. Profiling relied on immunoSEQ multiplex PCR, and the TCRdb table lists in-frame clones only, not all of them. The sample records 150,000 or so clones, nearly 70% being singletons. The V and J genes are TRBV7-9 and TRBJ1-2; TRBD1 matches 10 bases. Sequencing was performed on peripheral blood. The source of this sequence is a woman aged 70 to 79 with acute or convalescent COVID-19. The CDR3 here is CASSLGTGDDYGYTF. The CDR3 DNA sequence: TGTGCCAGCAGCCTAGGGACAGGGGACGACTATGGCTACACCTTC.